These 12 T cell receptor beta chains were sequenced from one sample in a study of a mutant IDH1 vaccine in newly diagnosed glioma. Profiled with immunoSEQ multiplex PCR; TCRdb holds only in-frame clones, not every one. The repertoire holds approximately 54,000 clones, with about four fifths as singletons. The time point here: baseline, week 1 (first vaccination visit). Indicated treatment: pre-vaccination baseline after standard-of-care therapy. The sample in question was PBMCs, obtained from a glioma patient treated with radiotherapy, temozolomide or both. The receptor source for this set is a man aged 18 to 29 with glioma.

The CDR3 protein is CASSYLDRIANYGYTF. CDR3 nucleotide sequence: TGTGCCAGCAGTTACTTAGACAGGATAGCTAACTATGGCTACACCTTC. The chain is built from TRBV6-5 and TRBJ1-2, with a tentative D call TRBD1 (6 bases). The germline V and J ends were trimmed by 1 base and 0 bases, with 12 bases remaining between them. CDR3 length: 16 amino acids. Germline V gene sequence: CDR1 MNHEY, CDR2 SVGAGI.

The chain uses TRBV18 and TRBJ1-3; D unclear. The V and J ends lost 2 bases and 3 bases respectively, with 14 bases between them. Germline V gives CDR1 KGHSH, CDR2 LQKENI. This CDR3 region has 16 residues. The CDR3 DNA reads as TGTGCCAGCTCACCAGGCTGGCGGGAGGTTGGAAACACCATATATTTT. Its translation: CASSPGWREVGNTIYF.

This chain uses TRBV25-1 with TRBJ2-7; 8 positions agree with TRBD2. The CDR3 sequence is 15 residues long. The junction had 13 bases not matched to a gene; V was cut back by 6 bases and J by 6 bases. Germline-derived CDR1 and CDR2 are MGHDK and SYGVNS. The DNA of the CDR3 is TGTGCCAGCAGGGGGGGGACTAGAAGGCGAGGCGAGCAGTACTTC. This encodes CASRGGTRRRGEQYF.

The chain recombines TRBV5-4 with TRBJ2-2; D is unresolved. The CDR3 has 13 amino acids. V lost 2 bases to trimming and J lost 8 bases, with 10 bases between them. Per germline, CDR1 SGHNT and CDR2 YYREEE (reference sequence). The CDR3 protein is CASSFQTAGELFF. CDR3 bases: TGTGCCAGCAGCTTCCAAACGGCGGGGGAGCTGTTTTTT.

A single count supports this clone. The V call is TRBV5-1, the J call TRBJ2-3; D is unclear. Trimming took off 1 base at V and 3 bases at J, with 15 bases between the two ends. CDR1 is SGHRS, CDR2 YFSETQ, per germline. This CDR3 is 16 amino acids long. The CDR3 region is CASSLTDRLMTDTQYF. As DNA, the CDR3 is TGCGCCAGCAGCTTGACAGATAGGTTGATGACAGATACGCAGTATTTT.

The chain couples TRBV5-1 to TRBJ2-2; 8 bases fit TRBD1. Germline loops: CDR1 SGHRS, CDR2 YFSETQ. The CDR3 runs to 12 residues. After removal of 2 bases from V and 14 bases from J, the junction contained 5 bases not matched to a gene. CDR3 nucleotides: TGCGCCAGCAGCTTCGGGACAGGATTCCTGTTTTTT. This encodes CASSFGTGFLFF.

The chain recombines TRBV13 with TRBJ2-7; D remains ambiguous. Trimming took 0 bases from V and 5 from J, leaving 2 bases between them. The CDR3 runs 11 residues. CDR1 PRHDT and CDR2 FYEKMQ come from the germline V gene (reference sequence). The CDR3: CASSLGDEQYF. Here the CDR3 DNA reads TGTGCCAGCAGCTTAGGGGACGAGCAGTACTTC.

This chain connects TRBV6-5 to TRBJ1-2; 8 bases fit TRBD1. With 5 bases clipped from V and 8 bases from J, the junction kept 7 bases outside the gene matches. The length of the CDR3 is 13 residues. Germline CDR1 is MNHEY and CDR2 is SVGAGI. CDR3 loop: CASSPRTGKGYTF. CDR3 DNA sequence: TGTGCCAGCAGTCCGAGGACAGGGAAAGGCTACACCTTC.

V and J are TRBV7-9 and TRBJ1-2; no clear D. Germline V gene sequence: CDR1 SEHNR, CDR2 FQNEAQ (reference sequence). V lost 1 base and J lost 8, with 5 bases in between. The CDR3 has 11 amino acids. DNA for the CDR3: TGTGCCAGCAGCTTAGTTGGGGGCTACACCTTC. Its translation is CASSLVGGYTF.

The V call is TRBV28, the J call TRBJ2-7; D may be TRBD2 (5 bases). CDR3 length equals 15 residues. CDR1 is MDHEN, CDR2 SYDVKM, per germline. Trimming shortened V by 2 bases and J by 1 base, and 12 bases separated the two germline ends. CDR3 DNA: TGTGCCAGCAGTTTAGGGGAGTCACCTTCCTACGAGCAGTACTTC. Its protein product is CASSLGESPSYEQYF.

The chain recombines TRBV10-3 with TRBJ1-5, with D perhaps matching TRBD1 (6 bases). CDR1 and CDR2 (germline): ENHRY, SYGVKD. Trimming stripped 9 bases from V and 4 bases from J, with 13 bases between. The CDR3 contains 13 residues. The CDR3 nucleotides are TGTGCCATAGCTAGTCAGGGGAATCAGCCCCAGCATTTT. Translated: CAIASQGNQPQHF.

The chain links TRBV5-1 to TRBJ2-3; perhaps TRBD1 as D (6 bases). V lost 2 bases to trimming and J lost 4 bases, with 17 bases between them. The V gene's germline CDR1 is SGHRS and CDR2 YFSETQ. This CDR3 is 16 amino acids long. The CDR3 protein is CASSFPSGQPSDTQYF. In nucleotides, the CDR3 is TGCGCCAGCAGCTTCCCCAGTGGACAGCCCTCAGATACGCAGTATTTT.